The 18 T cell receptor beta chains below come from one sample, sequenced in a study of blood T cells in healthy people across ages. It was with a sample-barcoded 5' primer and a J-beta primer mix that a second PCR of roughly 6 to 12 cycles was run. TCRdb re-called the 5' RACE reads with MiXCR, one entry per CDR3 protein. The sample contains roughly 1,500,000 distinct CDR3 sequences, roughly 40% of which appear only once. Sequencing was carried out using blood. The receptors were gathered from a woman younger than 35 in good health.

In this sample, this clonotype turned up many times. This sequence joins TRBV6-6 and TRBJ2-3; D gene uncertain. Trimming cost V 6 bases and J 0 bases, with 10 bases left between them. This CDR3 is 14 amino acids long. CDR1 is MNHNY, CDR2 SVGAGI, per germline (reference sequence). The CDR3 reads CASRTATSTDTQYF. CDR3 DNA: TGTGCCAGCAGAACGGCGACTAGCACAGATACGCAGTATTTT.

This clonotype was recorded a few times. The chain links TRBV7-3 to TRBJ2-1; 12 bases are a match to TRBD2. Germline V gene sequence: CDR1 SGHTA, CDR2 FQGTGA. The CDR3 length is 17 residues. V trimming: 4 bases; J trimming: 8 bases; junction bases outside the gene matches: 12. The CDR3 loop is CASSSSPGRLAGDEQFF. CDR3 bases: TGTGCCAGCAGCTCGTCCCCCGGGAGACTAGCGGGGGATGAGCAGTTCTTC. Full variable domain (outside the CDR3, taken from reference TRBV7-3 and TRBJ2-1): GAGVSQTPSNKVTEKGKYVELRCDPISGHTALYWYRQSLGQGPEFLIYFQGTGAADDSGLPNDRFFAVRPEGSVSTLKIQRTERGDSAVYLCASSSSPGRLAGDEQFFGPGTRLTVL.

This chain uses TRBV5-1 with TRBJ1-1; maybe TRBD1 (5 bases). V lost 4 bases and J lost 7, with 14 bases in between. This CDR3 contains 13 residues. Per the germline V gene, CDR1 is SGHRS and CDR2 is YFSETQ. CDR3 amino acids: CASSLSGTDEAFF. The DNA of the CDR3 is TGCGCCAGCAGCCTATCTGGGACGGATGAAGCTTTCTTT.

The chain links TRBV5-1 to TRBJ2-7; D unresolved. The CDR3 is made up of 14 amino acids. V shed 0 bases and J shed 2 bases, with 9 bases lying between them. In germline, CDR1 is SGHRS, CDR2 YFSETQ. The CDR3: CASSLGVLAYEQYF. As DNA, the CDR3 is TGCGCCAGCAGCTTGGGGGTTTTGGCCTACGAGCAGTACTTC.

This chain uses TRBV5-1 with TRBJ2-1, with 13 positions matching TRBD2. There are 19 residues in the CDR3. V trimming: 0 bases; J trimming: 4 bases; junction bases outside the gene matches: 10. Germline CDR1 reads SGHRS; CDR2 reads YFSETQ. For the CDR3, the DNA is TGCGCCAGCAGCTTGGATGTAACTAGCGGGAGGGGGAGGTACAATGAGCAGTTCTTC. Encoded protein: CASSLDVTSGRGRYNEQFF.

V gene TRBV5-8 combines with J gene TRBJ2-5, with TRBD2 identical over 11 bases. Germline V CDR1 and CDR2: SGHTS, YDEGEE. This CDR3 has 16 residues. With V trimmed by 4 bases and J by 6 bases, 11 bases remained unmatched. The CDR3 protein is CASSLTLAGGMKTQYF. CDR3 coding DNA: TGTGCCAGCAGCCTCACCCTAGCGGGGGGTATGAAGACCCAGTACTTC.

The rearrangement links TRBV6-1 to TRBJ2-1; 7 bases align to TRBD2. The trim removed 7 bases at V and 0 bases at J, leaving 27 bases unmatched. This CDR3 spans 22 amino acids. The germline CDR1 and CDR2 sequences are MNHNS and SASEGT. This CDR3 is CASTEGLEGVGGERGSYNEQFF. Here the CDR3 DNA reads TGTGCCAGCACCGAAGGACTAGAGGGAGTTGGCGGGGAGAGGGGCTCCTACAATGAGCAGTTCTTC.

This clonotype has more than one count but fewer than ten. The rearrangement joins TRBV4-1 to TRBJ2-1; D perhaps matches TRBD1 (5 bases). Per the germline V gene, CDR1 is MGHRA and CDR2 is YSYEKL. This CDR3 contains 18 residues. V was shortened by 1 base and J by 5 bases, with 21 bases between the two germline ends. In DNA, the CDR3 is TGCGCCAGCAGCCAAGGCATAGGGGAAAGACTGGCGGACAATGAGCAGTTCTTC. Encoded protein: CASSQGIGERLADNEQFF.

The chain has TRBV5-1 and TRBJ2-3, with 8 bases identical to TRBD2. The germline V gene encodes CDR1 SGHRS and CDR2 YFSETQ. This CDR3 spans 17 amino acids. The trim removed 0 bases at V and 6 bases at J, leaving 12 bases unmatched. The CDR3 DNA is TGCGCCAGCAGCTTGGTTCTTAGCGGGGCCGAGGGGGATACGCAGTATTTT. This encodes CASSLVLSGAEGDTQYF.

This clonotype has only a few counts. The chain joins TRBV5-1 to TRBJ2-7; D is uncertain. CDR1 SGHRS and CDR2 YFSETQ come from the germline V gene. The V and J ends lost 0 bases and 0 bases respectively, with 16 bases between them. The CDR3 covers 17 residues. The CDR3 region is CASSLDPTPSSSYEQYF. CDR3 DNA sequence: TGCGCCAGCAGCTTGGACCCGACCCCATCAAGCTCCTACGAGCAGTACTTC.

The V gene is TRBV12-3 or TRBV12-4, the J gene TRBJ2-2; 7 bases are shared with TRBD2. J lost 2 bases, V lost 5 bases, and 8 bases had no gene match. The CDR3 is 16 amino acids. The CDR3 sequence is CASSPPTAGNTGELFF. CDR3 DNA sequence: TGTGCCAGCAGTCCCCCTACAGCGGGAAACACCGGGGAGCTGTTTTTT.

The chain combines TRBV20-1 with TRBJ2-3, with 9 bases matching TRBD1. The CDR3 runs 14 residues. Germline-derived CDR1 and CDR2 are DFQATT and SNEGSKA (reference sequence). The junction had 6 bases not matched to a gene; V was cut back by 6 bases and J by 2 bases. CDR3 nucleotide sequence: TGCAGTGCGGGTTGGGACAGGGACACAGATACGCAGTATTTT. Protein sequence: CSAGWDRDTDTQYF.

J is TRBJ1-2 and V is TRBV4-1, with D tentatively TRBD1 (5 bases). From germline, CDR1 is MGHRA and CDR2 YSYEKL. The germline V and J ends were trimmed by 2 bases and 4 bases, with 17 bases remaining between them. The CDR3 is made up of 16 amino acids. CDR3 loop: CASSQIVGVGTYGYTF. Written as DNA, the CDR3 is TGCGCCAGCAGCCAAATAGTGGGTGTGGGGACCTATGGCTACACCTTC.

The J gene is TRBJ2-7, the V gene TRBV28; no reliable D call. There are 11 residues in the CDR3. Germline V gene data show CDR1 as MDHEN and CDR2 as SYDVKM. Trimming took off 3 bases at V and 12 bases at J, with 12 bases between the two ends. This chain's CDR3 is CASSLLGFSYF. The CDR3 nucleotides read TGTGCCAGCAGTTTGTTGGGATTTTCGTACTTC.

In its sample, this clonotype was seen many times. This sequence joins TRBV4-1 and TRBJ1-2, with D possibly being TRBD1 (5 bases). Germline assignment: CDR1 MGHRA and CDR2 YSYEKL. This CDR3 has 17 residues. The V and J ends lost 0 bases and 7 bases respectively, with 21 bases between them. The CDR3 loop reads CASSQEYPGQGVSGYTF. In nucleotides, the CDR3 is TGCGCCAGCAGCCAAGAGTACCCGGGGCAGGGAGTGTCTGGCTACACCTTC.

The CDR3 protein is CASSPGTGKNSPLHF. The CDR3 nucleotides are TGTGCCAGCAGCCCGGGGACAGGGAAAAATTCACCCCTCCACTTT. The rearrangement uses TRBV5-5 and TRBJ1-6, with 9 bases matching TRBD1. V lost 4 bases, J lost 7 bases, and 6 bases stayed unmatched. CDR1 SGHKS and CDR2 YYEKEE come from the germline V gene (reference sequence). This CDR3 has 15 residues.

J is TRBJ2-7 and V is TRBV5-1; 9 bases agree with TRBD1. There are 16 residues in the CDR3. Looked up from germline, CDR1 is SGHRS and CDR2 is YFSETQ. Losses at the gene ends were 3 bases for V and 0 bases for J; bases not matched to a gene: 7. Here the CDR3 reads CASSSLQGQGSYEQYF. In DNA, the CDR3 is TGCGCCAGCAGCTCCCTCCAGGGACAGGGCTCCTACGAGCAGTACTTC.

The chain links TRBV7-9 to TRBJ1-2, with TRBD1 matching 9 bases. The V segment lost 2 bases and the J segment 2 bases; nucleotides outside the gene matches: 3. CDR1 is SEHNR, CDR2 FQNEAQ, per germline (reference sequence). This CDR3 is built from 15 residues. This CDR3 reads CASSLWDRVNYGYTF. The CDR3 DNA reads TGTGCCAGCAGCTTATGGGACAGGGTCAACTATGGCTACACCTTC.